The next 26 T cell receptor beta chains were all read from a single sample in a study of shared clonotypes between healthy human individuals. Some clones are missing from TCRdb's copy, which holds only in-frame ones; the method was immunoSEQ multiplex PCR. The data contain more than 2 million clones, 85% to 95% of them singletons. What was sequenced was naive CD4+ T cells sorted from blood. Specified subset: CD45RA+ positively selected. These receptors were obtained from a young man in good health.

V is TRBV19 and J is TRBJ2-2, with 11 bases lining up with TRBD2. CDR1 LNHDA and CDR2 SQIVND come from the germline V gene (reference sequence). V was clipped by 5 bases and J by 5 bases; unmatched bases: 13. The CDR3 is made up of 18 amino acids. Written as DNA, the CDR3 is TGTGCCAGTAGTTCGCGGGGACTAGCGGTTTTTACTACCGGGGAGCTGTTTTTT. It is translated as CASSSRGLAVFTTGELFF.

This sequence joins TRBV5-1 and TRBJ1-1, with D uncertain. This CDR3 is 17 amino acids long. Germline V lookup: CDR1 SGHRS, CDR2 YFSETQ. V gave up 5 bases and J gave up 0 bases, with 20 bases separating them. The DNA for the CDR3 is TGCGCCAGCAGACGGGCCCCCCCCGAATTCATGAACACTGAAGCTTTCTTT. This codes for CASRRAPPEFMNTEAFF.

The genes are TRBV29-1 and TRBJ2-5; D could derive from TRBD1 or TRBD2 (6 bases each). Trimming left V 7 bases short and J 4 bases short, with 13 bases between. Per the germline V gene, CDR1 is SQVTM and CDR2 is ANQGSEA. This CDR3 is built from 12 residues. CDR3 amino acids: CSGLGGGETQYF. In DNA, the CDR3 is TGCAGCGGGTTGGGGGGCGGAGAGACCCAGTACTTC.

The chain uses TRBV30 and TRBJ2-5; 10 bases agree with TRBD1. Looked up from germline, CDR1 is GTSNPN and CDR2 is SVGIG (reference sequence). This CDR3 is 14 amino acids long. The V gene end was trimmed by 0 bases and the J gene end by 5 bases; junction bases not matched to a gene: 3. The CDR3 region is CAWSVGGQGETQYF. The CDR3 DNA reads as TGTGCCTGGAGTGTAGGGGGACAGGGGGAGACCCAGTACTTC.

The chain is built from TRBV19 and TRBJ1-2, with D possibly being TRBD1 (6 bases). The germline CDR1 and CDR2 sequences are LNHDA and SQIVND (reference sequence). V dropped 7 bases and J dropped 3 bases, with 12 bases sitting between them. This CDR3 is built from 13 residues. CDR3 in amino acids: CASTRTEDYGYTF. The CDR3 DNA is TGTGCCAGTACCCGGACAGAGGACTATGGCTACACCTTC.

The chain combines TRBV14 with TRBJ1-2; 7 bases match TRBD1. This CDR3 has 13 residues. V was clipped by 3 bases and J by 7 bases; unmatched bases: 5. CDR1 and CDR2 (germline): SGHDN, FVKESK. As DNA, the CDR3 is TGTGCCAGCAGCCAGGGGACAGCGTTTGGCTACACCTTC. It yields the protein CASSQGTAFGYTF.

V gene TRBV27 combines with J gene TRBJ2-3, with D unresolved. Trimming stripped 11 bases from V and 10 bases from J, with 28 bases between. This CDR3 spans 15 amino acids. Germline CDR1 and CDR2: MNHEY and SMNVEV (reference sequence). CDR3 protein: CAQDSKAGPTRAQYF. The CDR3 DNA reads as TGTGCCCAGGATAGCAAGGCTGGACCCACACGTGCGCAGTATTTT.

This clone appeared a single time. This rearrangement joins TRBV4-3 to TRBJ2-5; D might be TRBD1 (5 bases). V dropped 0 bases and J dropped 5 bases, with 13 bases sitting between them. The CDR3 contains 15 residues. In germline, CDR1 is LGHNA, CDR2 YSLEER. Here the CDR3 reads CASSQDAGSLETQYF. DNA for the CDR3: TGCGCCAGCAGCCAAGACGCAGGGTCTTTGGAGACCCAGTACTTC.

This clone occurred once. The rearrangement links TRBV4-3 to TRBJ2-4, with D perhaps matching TRBD2 (5 bases). Germline CDR1 is LGHNA and CDR2 is YSLEER. This CDR3 comprises 19 residues. V was shortened by 3 bases and J by 0 bases, with 21 bases between the two germline ends. In DNA, the CDR3 is TGCGCCAGCAGCCAGGAGGAACGTTCGCGGCTCCTAGCCAAAAACATTCAGTACTTC. Encoded protein: CASSQEERSRLLAKNIQYF.

This rearrangement joins TRBV7-2 to TRBJ1-6; D possibly corresponds to TRBD1 (5 bases). The CDR3 length is 15 residues. V lost 2 bases to trimming and J lost 10 bases, with 15 bases between them. Germline CDR1 SGHTA, CDR2 FQGNSA. The CDR3 DNA reads TGTGCCAGCAGCTTAAAGGGTCAGGGACGGTCACCCCTCCACTTT. It translates to CASSLKGQGRSPLHF.

J is TRBJ1-6 and V is TRBV19, with 9 bases identical to TRBD1. The length of the CDR3 is 14 residues. V was clipped by 4 bases and J by 8 bases; unmatched bases: 3. Germline lookup yields CDR1 LNHDA and CDR2 SQIVND (reference sequence). In DNA, the CDR3 is TGTGCCAGTAGTACCACAGGGGGCCATTCACCCCTCCACTTT. This sequence encodes CASSTTGGHSPLHF.

The chain uses TRBV6-5 and TRBJ2-5; 11 nucleotides align to TRBD2. The CDR3 is 15 residues long. The germline V gene encodes CDR1 MNHEY and CDR2 SVGAGI. The trim removed 6 bases at V and 7 bases at J, leaving 10 bases unmatched. The CDR3 DNA reads TGTGCCAGCAGGTCCGGGACTAGCGGCAGAGGGACCCAGTACTTC. Translation: CASRSGTSGRGTQYF.

The chain recombines TRBV4-3 with TRBJ2-2; perhaps TRBD2 as D (6 bases). CDR3 length: 18 amino acids. Trimming shortened V by 4 bases and J by 5 bases, and 23 bases separated the two germline ends. Germline V CDR1 and CDR2: LGHNA, YSLEER. CDR3 residues: CASSLGPTSTGRTGELFF. In DNA form, the CDR3 reads TGCGCCAGCAGCCTAGGCCCTACTAGCACGGGACGGACCGGGGAGCTGTTTTTT.

This chain connects TRBV7-2 to TRBJ1-6, with D possibly TRBD1 on 6 matching bases. The CDR3 consists of 13 residues. Germline V gene lookup returns CDR1 SGHTA and CDR2 FQGNSA. Trimming removed 2 bases from V and 13 bases from J, with 12 bases in between. The CDR3 DNA reads TGTGCCAGCAGCTTAAAGGGGGGGTCCCCCCTCCACTTT. Its translation: CASSLKGGSPLHF.

The rearrangement uses TRBV30 and TRBJ2-7, with D unclear. CDR1 and CDR2 (germline): GTSNPN, SVGIG (reference sequence). V shed 4 bases and J shed 2 bases, with 9 bases lying between them. The CDR3 spans 12 residues. Here the CDR3 DNA reads TGTGCCTGGATGGCTACACCCTACGAGCAGTACTTC. Protein product: CAWMATPYEQYF.

The V call is TRBV11-3, the J call TRBJ1-2, with TRBD1 matching over 9 bases. The CDR3 consists of 16 residues. Trimming took 2 bases from V and 8 from J; bases not matched to a gene: 12. Looked up from germline, CDR1 is SGHNT and CDR2 is YENEEA. For the CDR3, the DNA is TGTGCCAGCAGCTTACACCCGGGACAGGGTTTCGGCGGCTACACCTTC. Translating it yields CASSLHPGQGFGGYTF.

About this clone itself: At the DNA level, this CDR3 is encoded by other sequences in the same sample as well. CDR3 amino acids: CASSSGQSNQPQHF. CDR3 DNA: TGTGCCAGCAGCTCGGGACAGAGTAATCAGCCCCAGCATTTT. The chain uses TRBV7-6 and TRBJ1-5; the match to TRBD1 covers 7 bases. Germline V gives CDR1 SGHVS, CDR2 FNYEAQ. V lost 4 bases, J lost 4 bases, and 4 bases stayed unmatched. The CDR3 runs 14 residues.

The chain joins TRBV6-5 to TRBJ2-3; a weak D match, TRBD2 (5 bases). The CDR3 is 15 residues long. V lost 5 bases and J lost 3, with 15 bases in between. Germline-derived CDR1 and CDR2 are MNHEY and SVGAGI. This CDR3 is CASSGGTPGTDTQYF. CDR3 DNA sequence: TGTGCCAGCAGTGGTGGAACCCCGGGGACAGATACGCAGTATTTT.

The chain couples TRBV2 to TRBJ2-1; 15 positions match TRBD2. Germline CDR1 reads SNHLY; CDR2 reads FYNNEI. The CDR3 is 15 residues long. J was trimmed by 8 bases and V by 6 bases; bases with no gene match: 5. CDR3 nucleotide sequence: TGTGCCAGCAGGCCGGGACTAGCGGGAGGCTATGAGCAGTTCTTC. Translation gives CASRPGLAGGYEQFF.

This chain connects TRBV6-5 to TRBJ2-7; D remains ambiguous. V was cut by 5 bases and J by 2 bases, with 10 bases left in between. The CDR3 length is 13 residues. Germline CDR1 is MNHEY and CDR2 is SVGAGI. The CDR3 DNA is TGTGCCAGCAGTAAAGGTCGCGCCTACGAGCAGTACTTC. Amino acids: CASSKGRAYEQYF.

The J gene is TRBJ2-1, the V gene TRBV5-4; tentative D call: TRBD1 (5 bases). The CDR3 length is 15 residues. Germline assignment: CDR1 SGHNT and CDR2 YYREEE (reference sequence). V lost 2 bases and J lost 3, with 12 bases in between. This chain's CDR3 is CASSFDPTGYNEQFF. The CDR3 DNA follows: TGTGCCAGCAGCTTCGATCCAACAGGCTACAATGAGCAGTTCTTC. Full variable domain (rest looked up from reference TRBV5-4 and TRBJ2-1): ETGVTQSPTHLIKTRGQQVTLRCSSQSGHNTVSWYQQALGQGPQFIFQYYREEENGRGNFPPRFSGLQFPNYSSELNVNALELDDSALYLCASSFDPTGYNEQFFGPGTRLTVL.

The chain has TRBV4-3 and TRBJ2-2, with D hard to call. V shed 3 bases and J shed 6 bases, with 11 bases lying between them. CDR1 and CDR2 from the germline V gene are LGHNA and YSLEER. The CDR3 is made up of 14 amino acids. The CDR3 nucleotides read TGCGCCAGCAGCCAGAGAGGTGGCGCCGGGGAGCTGTTTTTT. Protein: CASSQRGGAGELFF.

This rearrangement joins TRBV28 to TRBJ1-1, with D possibly TRBD1 on 6 matching bases. V lost 2 bases and J lost 4, with 17 bases in between. This CDR3 has 16 residues. Per the germline V gene, CDR1 is MDHEN and CDR2 is SYDVKM. CDR3 region: CASSLAVGGGGTEAFF. Here the CDR3 DNA reads TGTGCCAGCAGTTTAGCGGTTGGGGGCGGGGGCACTGAAGCTTTCTTT.

V is TRBV5-6 and J is TRBJ1-2; 7 bases are shared with TRBD1. This CDR3 contains 14 residues. V shed 1 base, J shed 7 bases, and the junction held 7 bases outside the gene matches. CDR1 SGHDT and CDR2 YYEEEE come from the germline V gene. The CDR3 DNA reads TGTGCCAGCAGCTTGATAGAACAGGGGTTTGGCTACACCTTC. Amino acid sequence: CASSLIEQGFGYTF.

The chain combines TRBV7-9 with TRBJ2-3; weak D call: TRBD1 (6 bases). The germline CDR1 and CDR2 sequences are SEHNR and FQNEAQ (reference sequence). This CDR3 is built from 14 residues. V dropped 8 bases and J dropped 2 bases, with 14 bases sitting between them. CDR3: CASQGNRDTDTQYF. The CDR3 DNA is TGTGCCAGCCAAGGGAACAGGGACACAGATACGCAGTATTTT.

In regard to this clone: In the same sample, other DNA sequences code for this CDR3. The V gene is TRBV11-2, the J gene TRBJ2-1; D is unresolved. Germline V CDR1 and CDR2: SGHAT, FQNNGV. The CDR3 has 11 residues. V dropped 5 bases and J dropped 4 bases, with 3 bases sitting between them. The CDR3 sequence: CASSPYNEQFF. The CDR3 DNA reads TGTGCCAGCAGCCCGTACAATGAGCAGTTCTTC.